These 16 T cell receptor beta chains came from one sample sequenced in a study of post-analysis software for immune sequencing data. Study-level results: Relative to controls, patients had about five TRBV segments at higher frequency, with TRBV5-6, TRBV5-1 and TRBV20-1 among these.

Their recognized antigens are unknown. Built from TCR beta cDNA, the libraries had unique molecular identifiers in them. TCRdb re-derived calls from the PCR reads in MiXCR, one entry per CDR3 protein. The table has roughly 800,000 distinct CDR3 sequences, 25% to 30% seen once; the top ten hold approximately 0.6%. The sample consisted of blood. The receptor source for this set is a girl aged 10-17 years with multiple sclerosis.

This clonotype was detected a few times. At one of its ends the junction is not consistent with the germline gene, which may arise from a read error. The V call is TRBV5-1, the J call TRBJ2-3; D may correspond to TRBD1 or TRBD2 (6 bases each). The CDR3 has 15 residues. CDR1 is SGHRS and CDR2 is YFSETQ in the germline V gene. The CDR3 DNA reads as TGCGCCAGCAATTGGAAGGGGGGCGGCACAGATGCGCAGTATTTT. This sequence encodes CASNWKGGGTDAQYF.

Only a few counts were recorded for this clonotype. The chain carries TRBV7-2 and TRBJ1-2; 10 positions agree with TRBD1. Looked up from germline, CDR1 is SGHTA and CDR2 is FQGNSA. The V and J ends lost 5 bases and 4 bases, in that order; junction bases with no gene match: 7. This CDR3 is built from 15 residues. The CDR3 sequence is CASSGRDRGVYGYTF. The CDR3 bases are TGTGCCAGCAGCGGCCGGGACAGGGGCGTCTATGGCTACACCTTC.

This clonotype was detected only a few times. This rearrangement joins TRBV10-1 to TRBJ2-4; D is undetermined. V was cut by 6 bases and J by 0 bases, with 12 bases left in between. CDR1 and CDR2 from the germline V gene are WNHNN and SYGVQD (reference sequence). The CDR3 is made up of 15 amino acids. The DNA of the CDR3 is TGCGCCAGCAGCGCCCGCACAGTAGCCAAAAACATTCAGTACTTC. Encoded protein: CASSARTVAKNIQYF.

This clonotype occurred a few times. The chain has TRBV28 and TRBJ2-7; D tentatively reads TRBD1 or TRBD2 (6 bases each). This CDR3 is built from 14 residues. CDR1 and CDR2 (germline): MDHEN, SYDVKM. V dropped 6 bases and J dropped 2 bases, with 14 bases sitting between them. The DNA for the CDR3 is TGTGCCAGCAGAGGAGGGACATTTACCTACGAGCAGTACTTC. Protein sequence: CASRGGTFTYEQYF.

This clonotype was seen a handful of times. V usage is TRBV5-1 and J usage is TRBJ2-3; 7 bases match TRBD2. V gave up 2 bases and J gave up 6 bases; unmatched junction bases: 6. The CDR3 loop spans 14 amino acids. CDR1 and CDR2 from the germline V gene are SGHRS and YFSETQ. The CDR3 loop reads CASSFEGGPDTQYF. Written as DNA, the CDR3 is TGCGCCAGCAGCTTTGAGGGAGGGCCTGATACGCAGTATTTT. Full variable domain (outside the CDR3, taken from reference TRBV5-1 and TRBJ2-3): KAGVTQTPRYLIKTRGQQVTLSCSPISGHRSVSWYQQTPGQGLQFLFEYFSETQRNKGNFPGRFSGRQFSNSRSEMNVSTLELGDSALYLCASSFEGGPDTQYFGPGTRLTVL.

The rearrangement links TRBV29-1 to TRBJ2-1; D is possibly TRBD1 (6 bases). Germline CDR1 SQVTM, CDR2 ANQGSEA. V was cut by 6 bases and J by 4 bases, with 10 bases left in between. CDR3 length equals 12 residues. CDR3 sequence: CSVDQGYNEQFF. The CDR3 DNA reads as TGCAGCGTCGATCAGGGGTACAATGAGCAGTTCTTC.

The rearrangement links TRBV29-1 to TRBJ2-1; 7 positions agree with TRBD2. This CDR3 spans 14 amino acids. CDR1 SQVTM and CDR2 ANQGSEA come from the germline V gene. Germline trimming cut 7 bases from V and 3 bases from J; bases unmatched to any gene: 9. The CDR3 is CSATPGGLYNEQFF. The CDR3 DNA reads TGCAGCGCTACCCCGGGGGGTCTCTACAATGAGCAGTTCTTC.

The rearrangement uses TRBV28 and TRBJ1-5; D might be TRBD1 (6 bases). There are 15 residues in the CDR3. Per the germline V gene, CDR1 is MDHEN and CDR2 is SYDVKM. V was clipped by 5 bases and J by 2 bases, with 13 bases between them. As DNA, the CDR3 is TGTGCCAGCAGTAAGGACAGTGAGGGCAATCAGCCCCAGCATTTT. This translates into CASSKDSEGNQPQHF. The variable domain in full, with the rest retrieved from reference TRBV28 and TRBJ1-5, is DVKVTQSSRYLVKRTGEKVFLECVQDMDHENMFWYRQDPGLGLRLIYFSYDVKMKEKGDIPEGYSVSREKKERFSLILESASTNQTSMYLCASSKDSEGNQPQHFGDGTRLSIL.

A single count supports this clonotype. The DNA for the CDR3 is TGTGCCAGCAGCTTGCGGGCTTCCTCAACTGAAGCTTTCTTT. This encodes CASSLRASSTEAFF. The rearrangement uses TRBV5-5 and TRBJ1-1; D is unresolved. The CDR3 is 14 residues long. The ends were cut back, 1 base at V and 5 bases at J, with 12 bases in the middle. Looked up from germline, CDR1 is SGHKS and CDR2 is YYEKEE (reference sequence).

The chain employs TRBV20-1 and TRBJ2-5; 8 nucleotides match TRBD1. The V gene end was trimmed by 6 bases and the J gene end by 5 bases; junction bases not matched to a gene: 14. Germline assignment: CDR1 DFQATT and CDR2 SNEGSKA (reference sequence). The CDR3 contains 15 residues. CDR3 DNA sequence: TGCAGTGCCCATCCGGGACAGGTTCATAGGGAGACCCAGTACTTC. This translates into CSAHPGQVHRETQYF.

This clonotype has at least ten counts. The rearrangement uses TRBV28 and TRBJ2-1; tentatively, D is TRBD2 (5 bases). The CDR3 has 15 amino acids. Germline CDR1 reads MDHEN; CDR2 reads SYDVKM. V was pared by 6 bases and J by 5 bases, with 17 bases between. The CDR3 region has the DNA TGTGCCAGCAGCCGACCTCGGGGAGAGAACAATGAGCAGTTCTTC. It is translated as CASSRPRGENNEQFF.

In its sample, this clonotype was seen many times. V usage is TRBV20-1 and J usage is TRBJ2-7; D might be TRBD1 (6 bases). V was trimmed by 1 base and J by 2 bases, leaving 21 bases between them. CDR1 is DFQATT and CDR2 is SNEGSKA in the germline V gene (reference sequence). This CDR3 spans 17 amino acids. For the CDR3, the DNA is TGCAGTGCTAGAGCCGGACGGGGCACCCACAGGGCCTACGAGCAGTACTTC. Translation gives CSARAGRGTHRAYEQYF.

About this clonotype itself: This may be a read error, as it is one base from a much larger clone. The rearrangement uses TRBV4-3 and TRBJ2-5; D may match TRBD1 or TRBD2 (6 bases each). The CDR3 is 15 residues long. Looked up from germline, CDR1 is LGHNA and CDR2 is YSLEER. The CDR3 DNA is TGCGTCAGCAGCCAACGAGGGGGGTCTGAAGAGACCCAGTACTTC. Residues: CVSSQRGGSEETQYF.

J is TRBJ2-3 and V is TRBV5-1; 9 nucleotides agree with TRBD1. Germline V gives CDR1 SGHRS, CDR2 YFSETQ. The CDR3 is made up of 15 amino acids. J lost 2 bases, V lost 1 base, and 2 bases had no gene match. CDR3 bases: TGCGCCAGCAGCTTGCGGACAGGGGACACAGATACGCAGTATTTT. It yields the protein CASSLRTGDTDTQYF.

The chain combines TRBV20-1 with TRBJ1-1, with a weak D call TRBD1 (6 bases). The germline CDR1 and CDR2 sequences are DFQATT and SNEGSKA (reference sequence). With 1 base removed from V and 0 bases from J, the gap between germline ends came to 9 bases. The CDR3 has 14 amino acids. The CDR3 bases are TGCAGTGCTAGAGTCGGGGACATGAACACTGAAGCTTTCTTT. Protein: CSARVGDMNTEAFF.

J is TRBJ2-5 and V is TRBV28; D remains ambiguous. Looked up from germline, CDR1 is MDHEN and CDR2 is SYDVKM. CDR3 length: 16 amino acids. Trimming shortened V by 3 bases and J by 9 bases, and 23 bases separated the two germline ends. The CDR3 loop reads CASSLSRRLRTGAQYF. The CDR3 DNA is TGTGCCAGCAGTTTGTCCCGCCGACTCCGCACCGGTGCCCAGTACTTC.